This record concerns one TCR beta chain sequence. This sample was included in a study of cytomegalovirus exposure and HLA in healthy donors. It was with 60 Vbeta and 13 Jbeta primers that the PCR ran. Here immunoSEQ multiplex PCR was the method, and the copy in TCRdb shows in-frame clones only, minus some. Of approximately 140,000 clones listed, roughly 84% are singletons. The sample comprised PBMCs. The receptor's source is a man between 45 and 60 years old in good health and CMV-seronegative.

The CDR3 here is CASSYMVQGAEAFF. The CDR3 DNA reads TGTGCCAGCAGTTACATGGTACAGGGGGCTGAAGCTTTCTTT. The rearrangement joins TRBV6-5 to TRBJ1-1; 8 bases fit TRBD1. Trimming at V came to 2 bases and at J to 6 bases, leaving 5 bases not matched to a gene. The CDR3 totals 14 residues. CDR1 is MNHEY, CDR2 SVGAGI, per germline.